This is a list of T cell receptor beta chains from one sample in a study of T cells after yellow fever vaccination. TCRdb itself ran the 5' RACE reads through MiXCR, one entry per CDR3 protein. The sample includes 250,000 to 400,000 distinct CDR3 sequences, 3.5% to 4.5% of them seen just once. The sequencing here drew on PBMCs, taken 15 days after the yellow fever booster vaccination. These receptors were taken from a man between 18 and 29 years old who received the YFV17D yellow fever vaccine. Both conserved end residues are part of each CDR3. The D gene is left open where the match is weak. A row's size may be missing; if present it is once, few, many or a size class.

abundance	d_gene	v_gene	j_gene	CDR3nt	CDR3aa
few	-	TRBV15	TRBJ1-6	TGTGCCACCAGCGCTATAAAGAATTCACCCCTCCACTTT	CATSAIKNSPLHF
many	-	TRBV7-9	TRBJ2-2	TGTGCCAGCAGCTACAGGGTTCGGGGCACCGGGGAGCTGTTTTTT	CASSYRVRGTGELFF
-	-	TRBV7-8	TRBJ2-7	TGTGCCAGCAGCTTAGATGCCCGCTACGAGCAGTACTTC	CASSLDARYEQYF
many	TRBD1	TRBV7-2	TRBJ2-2	TGTGCCAGCAGCGGGGACAGCCGGAACACCGGGGAGCTGTTTTTT	CASSGDSRNTGELFF
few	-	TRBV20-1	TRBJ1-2	TGCAGTGCTAGTGGGGGGGCAAACTATGGCTACACCTTC	CSASGGANYGYTF
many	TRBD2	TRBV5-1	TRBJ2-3	TGCGCCAGTTCCGGGACTAGCGGCACAGATACGCAGTATTTT	CASSGTSGTDTQYF
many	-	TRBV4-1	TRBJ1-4	TGCGCCAGCAGCCAAGCGGGGAAACTGTTTTTT	CASSQAGKLFF
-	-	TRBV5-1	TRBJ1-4	TGCGCCAGCAGCACCGACGGCTACCATGAAAAACTGTTTTTT	CASSTDGYHEKLFF
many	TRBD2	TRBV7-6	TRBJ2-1	TGTGCCAGCAGCGTGTCCTCGGGACTAGCGGGGAGCGGGAATGAGCAGTTCTTC	CASSVSSGLAGSGNEQFF
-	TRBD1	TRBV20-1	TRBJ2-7	TGCAGTGCTAGGGACAGGCGGTCCTACGAGCAGTACTTC	CSARDRRSYEQYF
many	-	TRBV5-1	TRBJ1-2	TGCGCCAGCAGCCTTTCGGGCAGATCGGATGGCTACACCTTC	CASSLSGRSDGYTF
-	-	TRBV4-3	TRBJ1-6	TGCGCCAGCAGCCAAGGGACTACCAGGGGTTCACCCCTCCACTTT	CASSQGTTRGSPLHF
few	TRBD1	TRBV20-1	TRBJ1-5	TGCAGTGCTGGGGGACAGACGTATGGTCAGCCCCAGCATTTT	CSAGGQTYGQPQHF
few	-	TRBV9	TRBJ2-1	TGTGCCAGCAGCGTGGATAGGTACGGTGAGCAGTTCTTC	CASSVDRYGEQFF
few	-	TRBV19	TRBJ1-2	TGTGCCAGTAGTATATTTCCCGGGGGAGACTATGGCTACACCTTC	CASSIFPGGDYGYTF
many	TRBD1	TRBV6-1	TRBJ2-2	TGTGCCAGCAGTGAAGCTTCGGGACAGTACACCGGGGAGCTGTTTTTT	CASSEASGQYTGELFF
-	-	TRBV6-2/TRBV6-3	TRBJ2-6	TGTGCCAGCAGTCTTCGAGGGACTGGGGCCAACGTCCTGACTTTC	CASSLRGTGANVLTF
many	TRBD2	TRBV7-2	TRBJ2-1	TGTGCCAGCAGCTTTACCGGGACTAGCGCGGGCAATGAGCAGTTCTTC	CASSFTGTSAGNEQFF
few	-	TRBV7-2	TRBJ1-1	TGTGCCAGCAGGTCAAGTATGAACACTGAAGCTTTCTTT	CASRSSMNTEAFF
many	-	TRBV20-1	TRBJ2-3	TGCAGTGCTAAGGGGGGGCGTTCTAGCACAGATACGCAGTATTTT	CSAKGGRSSTDTQYF
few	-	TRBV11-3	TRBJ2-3	TGTGCCAGCAGCTTAGTGGGCCTTAATACGCAGTATTTT	CASSLVGLNTQYF
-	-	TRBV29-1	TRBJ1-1	TGCAGCGTTCGTGTCAACAGCGGAGAAGCTTTCTTT	CSVRVNSGEAFF
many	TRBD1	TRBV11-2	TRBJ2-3	TGTGCCAGCAGCCGCGAATCTCCGGGACAGGGCGCAGATACGCAGTATTTT	CASSRESPGQGADTQYF
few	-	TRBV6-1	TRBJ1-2	TGTGCCAGCAGTGTAAAAACAGCGGTCAACTATGGCTACACCTTC	CASSVKTAVNYGYTF
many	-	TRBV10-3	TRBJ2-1	TGTGCCATCAGTGTTGACGGGGCGAATGAGCAGTTCTTC	CAISVDGANEQFF
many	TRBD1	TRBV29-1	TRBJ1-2	TGCAGCGTTACCCAGGGACAGGCATATGGCTACACCTTC	CSVTQGQAYGYTF
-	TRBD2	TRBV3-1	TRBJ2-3	TGTGCCAGCAGCCAGGGTTTACCTAGCGGGGGTGCAGATACGCAGTATTTT	CASSQGLPSGGADTQYF
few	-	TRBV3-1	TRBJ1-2	TGTGCCAGCAGCCAGAGGGGCTATGGCTACACCTTC	CASSQRGYGYTF
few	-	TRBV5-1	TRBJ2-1	TGCGCCAGCAGCTTTGACGGGGGCTCCTACAATGAGCAGTTCTTC	CASSFDGGSYNEQFF
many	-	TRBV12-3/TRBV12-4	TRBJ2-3	TGTGCCAGCACGGGGGTATTGGATACGCAGTATTTT	CASTGVLDTQYF
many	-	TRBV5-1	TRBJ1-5	TGCGCCAGCAGCTTGAACGGGGGAAATAATCAGCCCCAGCATTTT	CASSLNGGNNQPQHF
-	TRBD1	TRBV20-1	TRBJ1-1	TGCAGTGCTATAGGAGGGGGCGAGGGCACTGAAGCTTTCTTT	CSAIGGGEGTEAFF
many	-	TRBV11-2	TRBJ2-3	TGTGCCAGCAGCCGAACGTCCCAGCTAGATACGCAGTATTTT	CASSRTSQLDTQYF